These 7 T cell receptor beta chains originate from one sample sequenced in a study of shared clonotypes between healthy human individuals. Produced via immunoSEQ multiplex PCR; TCRdb's table is partial and in-frame only. Among approximately 2,000,000 clones, 85% to 95% were seen once, and the ten largest hold around 0.38%. Sequencing used naive CD4+ T cells from PBMCs. Subset denoted: CD45RA+ positively selected. The source is a man younger than 35 in good health. Some clones in this sample may be carry-over from other donors' samples.

Notes on this clone: Distinct nucleotide sequences in the sample also encode this CDR3. The chain links TRBV6-5 to TRBJ1-2; D ambiguous. Trimming took off 5 bases at V and 2 bases at J, with 9 bases between the two ends. This CDR3 region has 13 residues. Germline V gene lookup returns CDR1 MNHEY and CDR2 SVGAGI. CDR3 sequence: CASSTRENYGYTF. CDR3 in DNA: TGTGCCAGCAGTACCCGGGAAAACTATGGCTACACCTTC.

This rearrangement joins TRBV7-2 to TRBJ2-3; possibly TRBD1 or TRBD2 for D (5 bases each). Germline V gene data show CDR1 as SGHTA and CDR2 as FQGNSA. The CDR3 sequence is 15 residues long. Deletions cut 5 bases from V and 1 base from J, with 13 bases between. The CDR3 coding sequence is TGTGCCAGCAGCCAGAACTTGGGACGCACAGATACGCAGTATTTT. Its translation: CASSQNLGRTDTQYF.

This clone has only a few counts. CDR3 in amino acids: CASSTRRTSSSGELFF. In nucleotides, the CDR3 is TGTGCCAGCAGTACCCGACGGACTAGCAGTTCCGGGGAGCTGTTTTTT. The chain employs TRBV27 and TRBJ2-2; TRBD2 agrees at 8 bases. CDR1 is MNHEY and CDR2 is SMNVEV in the germline V gene (reference sequence). The CDR3 contains 16 residues. The J segment lost 6 bases and the V segment lost 5 bases, leaving 11 bases of the junction unmatched.

The chain combines TRBV9 with TRBJ1-2; weak D call: TRBD1 (6 bases). This CDR3 is 15 amino acids long. The ends were cut back, 3 bases at V and 4 bases at J, with 16 bases in the middle. CDR1 and CDR2 (germline): SGDLS, YYNGEE. As DNA, the CDR3 is TGTGCCAGCAGCGCCAATACAAGGGGGGCCTATGGCTACACCTTC. Amino acids: CASSANTRGAYGYTF.

J is TRBJ2-5 and V is TRBV5-1; D might be TRBD1 (7 bases). The CDR3 sequence is 13 residues long. The germline V gene encodes CDR1 SGHRS and CDR2 YFSETQ. Trimming took off 0 bases at V and 10 bases at J, with 13 bases between the two ends. CDR3: CASSLDPGGGQYF. CDR3 DNA sequence: TGCGCCAGCAGCTTGGATCCAGGGGGAGGCCAGTACTTC.

A single count supports this clone. V is TRBV6-5 and J is TRBJ1-1; a possible D gene is TRBD1 (5 bases). V was shortened by 6 bases and J by 4 bases, with 18 bases between the two germline ends. From germline, CDR1 is MNHEY and CDR2 SVGAGI. This CDR3 has 15 amino acids. In DNA, the CDR3 is TGTGCCAGCAGCTGGGGGGTTCATGTGGGCACTGAAGCTTTCTTT. This gives the protein CASSWGVHVGTEAFF.

This clone has a single count. This specimen includes other DNA sequences encoding the same CDR3. The V and J genes are TRBV7-3 and TRBJ2-3; TRBD2 aligns across 10 bases. V lost 5 bases and J lost 4; bases outside the gene matches: 3. Per germline, CDR1 SGHTA and CDR2 FQGTGA. The CDR3 consists of 14 residues. CDR3 in amino acids: CASSLAGVADTQYF. The CDR3 DNA reads TGTGCCAGCAGCCTAGCGGGAGTCGCAGATACGCAGTATTTT. Combining the CDR3 with reference TRBV7-3 and TRBJ2-3 gives the whole variable domain GAGVSQTPSNKVTEKGKYVELRCDPISGHTALYWYRQSLGQGPEFLIYFQGTGAADDSGLPNDRFFAVRPEGSVSTLKIQRTERGDSAVYLCASSLAGVADTQYFGPGTRLTVL.